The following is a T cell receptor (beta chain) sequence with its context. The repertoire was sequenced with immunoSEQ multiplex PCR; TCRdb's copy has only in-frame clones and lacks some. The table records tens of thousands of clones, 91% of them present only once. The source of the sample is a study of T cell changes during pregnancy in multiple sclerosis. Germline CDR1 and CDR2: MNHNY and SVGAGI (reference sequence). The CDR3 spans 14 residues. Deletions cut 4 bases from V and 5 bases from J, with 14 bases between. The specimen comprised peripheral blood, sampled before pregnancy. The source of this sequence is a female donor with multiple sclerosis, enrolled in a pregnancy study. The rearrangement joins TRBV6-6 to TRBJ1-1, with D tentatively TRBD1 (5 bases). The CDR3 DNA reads TGTGCCAGCAGTTCTACAGGAGTTTGGACTGAAGCTTTCTTT. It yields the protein CASSSTGVWTEAFF.